This T cell receptor (beta chain) stems from a study of immune evolution from preneoplasia to lung adenocarcinoma listed by TCRdb under 2021. Broadly, across the study: No AAH lesions showed HLA loss of heterozygosity, compared with 7% of AIS, 15% of MIA and 30% to 40% of ADC lesions. The study combined immune gene expression, TCR sequencing and multiplex immunofluorescence to profile immune contexture across lung adenocarcinoma precursors and invasive adenocarcinoma. Resected precursor lesions (AAH, AIS, MIA) and invasive adenocarcinomas were each compared against paired morphologically normal lung tissue. Sample size was based on specimen availability rather than a prior power calculation. Whole exome sequencing and methylation data from the same cohort of nodules were integrated with the immune data. The overall cohort was made up of fewer than 70 patients with pulmonary nodules who had surgical resection. The TCR sequencing data were obtained from 45 to 60 patients. According to the study, over a hundred samples went through TCR sequencing. Class I HLA alleles were inferred from exome data with POLYSOLVER, and allele-specific HLA loss was detected with LOHHLA. General conclusions and limits of the study: The highest T cell clonality was observed in KRAS-mutant nodules compared with EGFR-mutant or double wild-type lesions. Normal lung had the highest top T cell clone frequencies, and these frequencies appeared to fall progressively from AAH through AIS, MIA and invasive adenocarcinoma. Because every patient came from Japan and China, how well the results apply to Western populations was uncertain. Normal lung showed the highest clonality, whereas later-stage lesions appeared to have higher T cell density and diversity but lower clonality. Findings were based on association rather than direct causation; larger cohorts with long-term follow-up and longitudinal biopsies were deemed needed.

About this clone itself: Its antigen is currently not known. No much larger clone is present one base from it, and per-base qualities are unavailable.

The germline V gene gives CDR1 as MDHEN and CDR2 as SYDVKM. Counted from cysteine to phenylalanine, this CDR3 has 12 amino acids. The CDR3 DNA has 36 bases and is translated from base 1. Trimming takes 7 bases from V and 0 bases from J, and the germline ends sit 1 base apart. The patients had resection in Japan or China between about 2013 and 2017. Histologic diagnosis of each case was confirmed independently by two lung cancer pathologists on H&E slides. To enrich premalignant or tumor cells for nucleic acid extraction, macro-dissection was performed after pathologic assessment. The AllPrep DNA/RNA FFPE Kit was used to isolate DNA from FFPE tissue. The immunoSEQ hsTCRbeta Kit was used to sequence TCR beta CDR3 regions from DNA. As for how the authors treated the data: TCR sequencing data were analysed with the ImmunoSEQ Analyzer. T cell clonality was defined as 1 minus Pielou's evenness, as computed on productive rearrangements. To measure T cell diversity, the inverse Simpson index was applied to productive templates. T cell density was TCR beta template counts normalized to usable DNA, estimated by amplifying and sequencing housekeeping genes. TCR metrics were compared across histologic stages using two-sided Kruskal-Wallis tests. TCRdb re-hosts the immuneACCESS table, in-frame sequences only. Its copies lack some clones; in the studies checked, an unresolved V gene accounts for under half of them, and the cause for the rest is not known. V and J calls and clone size come straight from that table; D and trimming were deduced from the DNA. Recorded for this sample are some 6,100 clones; around four fifths of them occurred a single time. The ten largest make up 3% to 3.5% of the sample.

The sequence was obtained from an older donor with lung adenocarcinoma. Sequencing was carried out using FFPE lung adenocarcinoma in situ tissue. The cell subset or site label corresponds to: preinvasive adenocarcinoma in situ (AIS). The rearranged chain carries TRBV28 and TRBJ2-6; the D segment cannot be called with confidence. CDR3 region: CASTSGANVLTF. The nucleotide sequence reads TGTGCCAGCACCTCTGGGGCCAACGTCCTGACTTTC.